The clone carrying this TCR beta chain was seen just once. The antigen is not known. The data were produced by immunoSEQ multiplex PCR, yet TCRdb's version contains in-frame clones alone and is incomplete. The table records 200,000 to 250,000 clones, roughly 84% of them present only once. Per the germline V gene, CDR1 is SGHAT and CDR2 is FQNNGV. Trimming removed 5 bases at V and 8 bases at J, with 18 bases between. This CDR3 has 15 residues. The data derive from a study of cytomegalovirus exposure and HLA in healthy donors. For the study at large: The 120 or so validation repertoires were produced on the same platform as the roughly 670 repertoires of the first cohort. This was reported in a later analysis.

Whole-study findings and limits: Rarity marked most TCR sequences, yet some public TCRs occurred in many donors. Researchers counted 180 or so TCR beta chains as cytomegalovirus-associated.

The source is a woman aged 18-35 years in good health and CMV-seropositive. What was sequenced was PBMCs. The chain recombines TRBV11-2 with TRBJ1-4; the D is unclear. The CDR3 bases are TGTGCCAGCAGCCTCCGAAGAGGGCTCAGGGAAAAACTGTTTTTT. Translating it yields CASSLRRGLREKLFF.